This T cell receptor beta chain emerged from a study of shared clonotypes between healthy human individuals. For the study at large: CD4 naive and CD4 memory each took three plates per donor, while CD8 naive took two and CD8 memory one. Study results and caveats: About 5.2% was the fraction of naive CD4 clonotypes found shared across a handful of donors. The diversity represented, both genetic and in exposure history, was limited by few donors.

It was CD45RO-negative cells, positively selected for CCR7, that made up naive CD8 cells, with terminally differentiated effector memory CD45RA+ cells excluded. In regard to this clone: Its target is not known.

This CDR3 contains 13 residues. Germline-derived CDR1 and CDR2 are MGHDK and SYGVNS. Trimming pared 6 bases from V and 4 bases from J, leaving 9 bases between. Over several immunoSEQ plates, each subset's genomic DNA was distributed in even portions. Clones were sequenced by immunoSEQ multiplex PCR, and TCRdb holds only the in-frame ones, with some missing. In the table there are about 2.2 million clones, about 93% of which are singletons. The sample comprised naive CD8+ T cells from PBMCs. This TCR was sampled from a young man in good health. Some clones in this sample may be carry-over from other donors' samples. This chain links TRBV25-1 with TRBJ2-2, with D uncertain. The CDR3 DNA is TGTGCCAGCAGACCCATTCCCACCGGGGAGCTGTTTTTT. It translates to CASRPIPTGELFF.